This TCR beta chain derives from a study of cytomegalovirus exposure and HLA in healthy donors. Study as a whole: The study's early data release held roughly 91 million unique TCRs from HLA-typed donors. Of 398 genotyped donors, 70% to 85% clustered with self-reported Caucasian donors.

Study-wide results and limits: In an earlier analysis, in several hundred donors, most V segments appeared productive either ~87% or ~30% of the time.

Nominally healthy donors were sampled, though unrecorded immune exposures were likely. The sample holds a few counts of this clone. Antigen specificity is unknown. Germline V CDR1 and CDR2: MNHEY, SVGAGI. CDR3 length: 11 residues. V was trimmed by 6 bases and J by 10 bases, leaving 12 bases between them. The primer mix had 60 Vbeta and 13 Jbeta primers. Clones were read by immunoSEQ multiplex PCR, and TCRdb kept only the in-frame ones, dropping some. The data show tens of thousands of clones, around four fifths seen once. The clonotype comes from a male donor in good health and CMV-seropositive. This sequence joins TRBV6-5 and TRBJ1-1, with a tentative D call TRBD1 (6 bases). Sequencing was performed on PBMCs. This CDR3 is CASRQGSGAFF. The DNA of the CDR3 is TGTGCCAGCAGACAGGGATCAGGAGCTTTCTTT.